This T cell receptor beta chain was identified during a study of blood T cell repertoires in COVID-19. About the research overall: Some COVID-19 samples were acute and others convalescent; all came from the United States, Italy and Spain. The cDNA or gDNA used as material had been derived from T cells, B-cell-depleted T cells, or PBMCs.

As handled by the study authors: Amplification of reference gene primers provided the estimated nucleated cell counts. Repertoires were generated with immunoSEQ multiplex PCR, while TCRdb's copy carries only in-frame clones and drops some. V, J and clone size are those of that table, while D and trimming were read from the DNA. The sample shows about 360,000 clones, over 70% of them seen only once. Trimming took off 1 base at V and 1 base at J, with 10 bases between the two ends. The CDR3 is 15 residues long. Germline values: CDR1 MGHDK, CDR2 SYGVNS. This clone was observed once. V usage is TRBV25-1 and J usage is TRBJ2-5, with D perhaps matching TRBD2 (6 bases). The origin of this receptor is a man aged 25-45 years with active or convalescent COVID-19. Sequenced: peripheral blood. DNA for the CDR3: TGTGCCAGCAGTGAATTTGGGGGACTCCAAGAGACCCAGTACTTC. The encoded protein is CASSEFGGLQETQYF.